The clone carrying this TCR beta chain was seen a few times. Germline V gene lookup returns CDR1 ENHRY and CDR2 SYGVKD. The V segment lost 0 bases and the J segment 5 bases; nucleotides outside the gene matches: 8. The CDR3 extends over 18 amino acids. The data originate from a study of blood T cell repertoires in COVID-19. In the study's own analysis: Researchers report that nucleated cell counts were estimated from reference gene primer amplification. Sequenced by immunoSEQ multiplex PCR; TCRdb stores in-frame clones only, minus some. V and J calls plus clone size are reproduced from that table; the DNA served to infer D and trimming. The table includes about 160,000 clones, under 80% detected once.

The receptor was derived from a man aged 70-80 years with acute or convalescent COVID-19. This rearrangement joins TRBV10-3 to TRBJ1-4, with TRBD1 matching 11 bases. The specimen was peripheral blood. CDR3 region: CAISESRTGGGLNEKLFF. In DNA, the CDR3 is TGTGCCATCAGTGAGTCGCGGACAGGGGGCGGCTTAAATGAAAAACTGTTTTTT.